This T cell receptor beta chain was profiled in a study of T cells in women clearing cervical HPV infection. Whole-study results and caveats: CIN3+ cases had significantly higher TCR richness than controls; evenness did not differ. It is unknown whether associations predate infection; no effector/memory or HPV-specific sorting.

TCRdb's table, derived via immunoSEQ multiplex PCR, lists solely in-frame clones and lacks some. This sample contains about 22,000 clones. Dot-blot hybridization genotyped cervical HPV amplified with MY09/MY11 PCR. With regard to this clone: Its specificity is unknown. Sequencing ends 3 residues short of the CDR3 end; the germline J gene provides the rest.

The germline CDR1 and CDR2 sequences are DFQATT and SNEGSKA (reference sequence). The CDR3 is 16 amino acids. V was pared by 3 bases and J by 3 bases, with 20 bases between. Sequencing input: blood buffy coat. The TCR sequence derives from a woman aged 18 to 69 with a cervical HPV16 infection that either progressed to CIN3+ or cleared (not recorded which). This chain uses TRBV20-1 with TRBJ1-2; TRBD1 is a possible D gene (5 bases). The part of the CDR3 DNA that was read is TGCAGTGCTAGGCTGAGCCGTGGGGGGATCGACTATGGC. Protein: CSARLSRGGIDYG. The full CDR3 protein reads CSARLSRGGIDYGYTF.